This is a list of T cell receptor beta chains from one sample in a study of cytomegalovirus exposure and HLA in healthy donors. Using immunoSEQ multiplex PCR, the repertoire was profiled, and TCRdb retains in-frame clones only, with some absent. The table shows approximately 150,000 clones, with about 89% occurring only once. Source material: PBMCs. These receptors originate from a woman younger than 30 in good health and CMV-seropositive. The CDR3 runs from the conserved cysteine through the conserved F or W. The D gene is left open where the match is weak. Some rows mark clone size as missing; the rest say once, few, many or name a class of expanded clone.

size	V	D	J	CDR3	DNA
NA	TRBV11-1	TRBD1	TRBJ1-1	CASSTTLRDSEAFF	TGTGCCAGCAGCACTACTCTTAGGGACAGTGAAGCTTTCTTT
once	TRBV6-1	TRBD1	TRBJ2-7	CASSPTGDYEQYF	TGTGCCAGCAGTCCGACAGGGGACTACGAGCAGTACTTC
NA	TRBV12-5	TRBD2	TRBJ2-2	CASGLVIRLAGVSGELFF	TGTGCTAGTGGTTTGGTGATAAGGCTAGCGGGAGTCTCCGGGGAGCTGTTTTTT
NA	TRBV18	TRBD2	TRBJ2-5	CASSPRLGGGQETQYF	TGTGCCAGCTCACCACGACTCGGGGGAGGGCAAGAGACCCAGTACTTC
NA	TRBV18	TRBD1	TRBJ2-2	CASSPGQGANTGELFF	TGTGCCAGCTCTCCCGGACAGGGCGCGAACACCGGGGAGCTGTTTTTT
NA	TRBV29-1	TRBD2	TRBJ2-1	CSVPGLAGGTYNEQFF	TGCAGCGTTCCGGGACTAGCGGGAGGGACCTACAATGAGCAGTTCTTC
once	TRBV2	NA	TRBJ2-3	CASTGAADTQYF	TGTGCCAGCACTGGGGCGGCAGATACGCAGTATTTT
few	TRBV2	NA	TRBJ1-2	CATESRTF	TGTGCCACGGAGTCTAGGACCTTC
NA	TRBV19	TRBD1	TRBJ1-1	CASSSPPGTGVGTEAFF	TGTGCCAGTAGTTCCCCCCCCGGGACAGGGGTTGGCACTGAAGCTTTCTTT
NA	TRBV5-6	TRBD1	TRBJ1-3	CASSFRDRGFGNTIYF	TGTGCCAGCAGCTTCCGGGACAGGGGTTTTGGAAACACCATATATTTT
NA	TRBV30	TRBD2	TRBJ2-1	CAWSNLPGTSGKNEQFF	TGTGCCTGGAGTAACCTGCCCGGGACTAGCGGGAAGAATGAGCAGTTCTTC
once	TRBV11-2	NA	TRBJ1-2	CASSLVMGLGYGYTF	TGTGCCAGCAGCTTAGTTATGGGGCTCGGCTATGGCTACACCTTC
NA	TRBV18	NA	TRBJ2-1	CASSPSTSGSYNEQFF	TGTGCCAGCTCACCATCTACCAGCGGGTCCTACAATGAGCAGTTCTTC
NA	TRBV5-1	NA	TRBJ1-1	CASSLGAIGTNTEAFF	TGCGCCAGCAGCTTGGGGGCTATCGGGACAAACACTGAAGCTTTCTTT
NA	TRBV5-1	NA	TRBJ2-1	CASSLVRDRDQFF	TGCGCCAGCAGCTTGGTCCGGGATAGGGATCAATTCTTC
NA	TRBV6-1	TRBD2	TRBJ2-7	CASSEARGRVEQYF	TGTGCCAGCAGTGAAGCTCGCGGGAGGGTCGAGCAGTACTTC
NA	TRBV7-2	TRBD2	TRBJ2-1	CASSPGLGAYNEQFF	TGTGCCAGCAGCCCCGGACTAGGGGCCTACAATGAGCAGTTCTTC
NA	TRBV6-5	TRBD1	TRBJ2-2	CASSDRGLQLFF	TGTGCCAGCAGTGACAGGGGGCTCCAGCTGTTTTTT
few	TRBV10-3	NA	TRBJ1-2	CAIWAGAHGYTF	TGTGCCATCTGGGCAGGGGCACATGGCTACACCTTC
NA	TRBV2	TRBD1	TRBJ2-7	CASRRMGQGTYEQYF	TGTGCCAGCAGGAGGATGGGACAGGGGACCTACGAGCAGTACTTC
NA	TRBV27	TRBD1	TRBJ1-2	CASSLWPPGRGGLDGYTF	TGTGCCAGCAGTTTATGGCCCCCAGGTCGAGGGGGCTTGGATGGCTACACCTTC
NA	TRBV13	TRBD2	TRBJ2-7	CASRILGRGPRVREQYF	TGTGCCAGCAGAATCTTGGGGAGGGGCCCACGAGTTAGGGAGCAGTACTTC
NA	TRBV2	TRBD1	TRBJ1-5	CASSAGTGLNQPQHF	TGTGCCAGCAGCGCCGGGACAGGTCTTAATCAGCCCCAGCATTTT
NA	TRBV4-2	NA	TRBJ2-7	CASSQELSSYEQYF	TGTGCCAGCAGCCAAGAACTTTCCTCCTACGAGCAGTACTTC
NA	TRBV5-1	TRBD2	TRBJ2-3	CASSSASGLAGDREDTQYF	TGCGCCAGCAGCTCCGCCTCTGGACTAGCGGGAGATCGGGAAGATACGCAGTATTTT
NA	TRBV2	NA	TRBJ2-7	CASSEEAGAYEQYF	TGTGCCAGCAGTGAAGAGGCGGGGGCTTACGAGCAGTACTTC
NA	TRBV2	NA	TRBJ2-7	CASSEGTGYRDEQYF	TGTGCCAGCAGTGAAGGCACAGGGTATCGAGACGAGCAGTACTTC
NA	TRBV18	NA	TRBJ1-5	CASSPDGGGRNQPQHF	TGTGCCAGCTCACCAGACGGGGGAGGTCGCAATCAGCCCCAGCATTTT
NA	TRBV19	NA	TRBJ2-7	CASAAGSSYEQYF	TGTGCCAGTGCCGCAGGAAGCTCCTACGAGCAGTACTTC
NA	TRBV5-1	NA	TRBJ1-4	CASSEDSVTTNEKLFF	TGCGCCAGCAGCGAAGACTCTGTTACCACTAATGAAAAACTGTTTTTT
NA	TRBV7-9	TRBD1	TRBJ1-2	CASSLQLGQEIYTF	TGTGCCAGCAGCTTGCAGCTCGGACAGGAGATCTACACCTTC
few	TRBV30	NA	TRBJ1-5	CAWTNQGLSNQPQHF	TGTGCCTGGACCAACCAGGGGTTAAGCAATCAGCCCCAGCATTTT
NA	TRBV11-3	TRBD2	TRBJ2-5	CASSVPLAGGMETQYF	TGTGCCAGCAGCGTCCCTCTAGCGGGAGGGATGGAGACCCAGTACTTC
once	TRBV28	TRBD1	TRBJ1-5	CASRLQGQSNQPQHF	TGTGCCAGCAGACTACAGGGGCAGAGCAATCAGCCCCAGCATTTT
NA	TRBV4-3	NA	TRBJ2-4	CASSLNAGTKNIQYF	TGCGCCAGCAGCCTCAATGCAGGGACCAAAAACATTCAGTACTTC
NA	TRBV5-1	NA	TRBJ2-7	CASSRQEGDLGYF	TGCGCCAGCAGCCGGCAGGAGGGTGACCTTGGGTACTTC
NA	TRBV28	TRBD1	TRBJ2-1	CASSQKTGGVWNEQFF	TGTGCCAGCAGTCAGAAGACAGGGGGCGTGTGGAATGAGCAGTTCTTC
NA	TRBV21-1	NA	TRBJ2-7	CASSTAGDRYEQYF	TGTGCCAGCAGCACTGCGGGAGATCGCTACGAGCAGTACTTC
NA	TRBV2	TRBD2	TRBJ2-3	CASSEREEREGTDTQYF	TGTGCCAGCAGTGAAAGGGAGGAGCGGGAGGGTACAGATACGCAGTATTTT
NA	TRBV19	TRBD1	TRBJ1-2	CASNAVQGAQTSGYTF	TGTGCCAGTAATGCGGTTCAGGGGGCGCAAACCAGTGGCTACACCTTC
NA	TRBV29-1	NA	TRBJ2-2	CSVQGKANTGELFF	TGCAGCGTCCAGGGGAAAGCGAACACCGGGGAGCTGTTTTTT